The rows below give T cell receptor beta chains drawn from one sample of a study of blood T cell repertoires in COVID-19. Assay used: immunoSEQ multiplex PCR; TCRdb lists only in-frame clones, some missing. The data hold 180,000 or so clones, with just over 85% observed a single time. Sequences were obtained from peripheral blood. These receptors all stem from a man aged 60 to 69 with acute or convalescent COVID-19. Both conserved end residues are part of each CDR3. The order of the fields is clone size, V gene, CDR3 length, D gene, J gene, CDR3 protein, CDR3 DNA. A D gene is named only where the DNA matches it firmly. A row's size may be missing; if present it is once, few, many or a size class.

size: NA; V: TRBV18; length: 15; D: NA; J: TRBJ2-1; CDR3: CASSPQGDSYNEQFF; DNA: TGTGCCAGCTCACCCCAAGGGGATTCCTACAATGAGCAGTTCTTC
size: NA; V: TRBV5-1; length: 15; D: TRBD1; J: TRBJ1-1; CDR3: CASSLPGTGNTEAFF; DNA: TGCGCCAGCAGCTTACCCGGGACAGGGAACACTGAAGCTTTCTTT
size: NA; V: TRBV28; length: 12; D: TRBD1; J: TRBJ2-7; CDR3: CASSYLGTGTYF; DNA: TGTGCCAGCAGTTACTTGGGGACAGGCACCTACTTC
size: once; V: TRBV10-3; length: 11; D: NA; J: TRBJ2-7; CDR3: CAISESFEQYF; DNA: TGTGCCATCAGTGAGTCCTTCGAGCAGTACTTC
size: NA; V: TRBV6-5; length: 15; D: TRBD2; J: TRBJ2-5; CDR3: CASSYSLAGQETQYF; DNA: TGTGCCAGCAGTTATTCACTAGCGGGACAAGAGACCCAGTACTTC
size: NA; V: TRBV28; length: 12; D: NA; J: TRBJ1-5; CDR3: CASRKGEWAQHF; DNA: TGTGCCAGCAGGAAGGGAGAGTGGGCCCAGCATTTT
size: NA; V: TRBV6-6; length: 12; D: NA; J: TRBJ1-1; CDR3: CASGWAGTEAFF; DNA: TGTGCCAGCGGTTGGGCGGGTACTGAAGCTTTCTTT
size: NA; V: TRBV4-2; length: 13; D: NA; J: TRBJ2-5; CDR3: CASSQDRERTQYF; DNA: TGTGCCAGCAGCCAAGATAGGGAGCGGACCCAGTACTTC
size: NA; V: TRBV5-5; length: 15; D: NA; J: TRBJ1-1; CDR3: CASSLFDRMNTEAFF; DNA: TGTGCCAGCAGCTTGTTCGACAGAATGAACACTGAAGCTTTCTTT
size: NA; V: TRBV5-1; length: 16; D: TRBD2; J: TRBJ2-2; CDR3: CASSLGEGAAPGELFF; DNA: TGCGCCAGCAGCTTAGGGGAGGGAGCGGCACCCGGGGAGCTGTTTTTT
size: few; V: TRBV27; length: 13; D: NA; J: TRBJ1-4; CDR3: CASSLQGHEKLFF; DNA: TGTGCCAGCAGTTTACAGGGCCATGAAAAACTGTTTTTT
size: NA; V: TRBV19; length: 14; D: NA; J: TRBJ1-3; CDR3: CASSPGGVGNTIYF; DNA: TGTGCCAGTAGCCCCGGCGGCGTTGGAAACACCATATATTTT
size: NA; V: TRBV5-5; length: 14; D: NA; J: TRBJ2-7; CDR3: CASRPLSSSYEQYF; DNA: TGTGCCAGCAGACCTTTATCCAGCTCCTACGAGCAGTACTTC
size: NA; V: TRBV3-1/TRBV3-2; length: 14; D: NA; J: TRBJ2-7; CDR3: CASSPPGQSGEQYF; DNA: TGTGCCAGCAGCCCTCCCGGACAGAGTGGCGAGCAGTACTTC
size: NA; V: TRBV11-2; length: 13; D: NA; J: TRBJ1-1; CDR3: CASSLEVGTEAFF; DNA: TGTGCCAGCAGCCTTGAGGTTGGCACTGAAGCTTTCTTT
size: NA; V: TRBV9; length: 15; D: NA; J: TRBJ1-6; CDR3: CASSVGSSYNSPLHF; DNA: TGTGCCAGCAGCGTAGGGAGCTCCTATAATTCACCCCTCCACTTT
size: NA; V: TRBV24-1; length: 13; D: NA; J: TRBJ2-7; CDR3: CATSDRRGQEQYF; DNA: TGTGCCACCAGTGATAGGAGAGGACAGGAGCAGTACTTC
size: NA; V: TRBV5-4; length: 15; D: NA; J: TRBJ2-3; CDR3: CASSSFRGRTDTQYF; DNA: TGTGCCAGCAGCTCCTTCAGGGGCCGAACAGATACGCAGTATTTT
size: NA; V: TRBV6-5; length: 15; D: NA; J: TRBJ1-4; CDR3: CASSSLGQGSEKLFF; DNA: TGTGCCAGCAGTTCCTTAGGCCAGGGTTCTGAAAAACTGTTTTTT
size: NA; V: TRBV2; length: 15; D: TRBD1; J: TRBJ1-1; CDR3: CASSGDRGLKTEAFF; DNA: TGTGCCAGCAGTGGGGACAGGGGGCTAAAGACTGAAGCTTTCTTT
size: NA; V: TRBV5-4; length: 15; D: TRBD2; J: TRBJ2-3; CDR3: CASSFFGRLADTQYF; DNA: TGTGCCAGCAGCTTCTTCGGGAGGTTGGCAGATACGCAGTATTTT
size: NA; V: TRBV11-2; length: 17; D: TRBD1; J: TRBJ1-2; CDR3: CASRAPGQGAGYYGYTF; DNA: TGTGCCAGCAGGGCCCCGGGACAGGGGGCCGGGTACTATGGCTACACCTTC
size: few; V: TRBV3-1/TRBV3-2; length: 13; D: NA; J: TRBJ2-7; CDR3: CASSITASGEQYF; DNA: TGTGCCAGCAGCATAACTGCGTCGGGCGAGCAGTACTTC
size: NA; V: TRBV28; length: 15; D: NA; J: TRBJ1-5; CDR3: CASSPLAAGAQPQHF; DNA: TGTGCCAGCAGTCCTCTTGCGGCGGGAGCTCAGCCCCAGCATTTT
size: once; V: TRBV28; length: 13; D: NA; J: TRBJ1-2; CDR3: CASIAQRGYGYTF; DNA: TGTGCCAGCATCGCCCAACGGGGCTATGGCTACACCTTC
size: NA; V: TRBV7-2; length: 13; D: NA; J: TRBJ2-3; CDR3: CASSLRGADTQYF; DNA: TGTGCCAGCAGCCTCAGGGGCGCAGATACGCAGTATTTT
size: NA; V: TRBV6-2/TRBV6-3; length: 13; D: NA; J: TRBJ2-3; CDR3: CASSYAGTDTQYF; DNA: TGTGCCAGCAGTTACGCGGGCACAGATACGCAGTATTTT
size: NA; V: TRBV28; length: 15; D: NA; J: TRBJ1-5; CDR3: CASSLGDYPNQPQHF; DNA: TGTGCCAGCAGTTTGGGAGACTATCCCAATCAGCCCCAGCATTTT
size: NA; V: TRBV28; length: 18; D: TRBD2; J: TRBJ2-3; CDR3: CASSLSPGLGSSTDTQYF; DNA: TGTGCCAGCAGTTTATCTCCGGGACTAGGGTCAAGCACAGATACGCAGTATTTT